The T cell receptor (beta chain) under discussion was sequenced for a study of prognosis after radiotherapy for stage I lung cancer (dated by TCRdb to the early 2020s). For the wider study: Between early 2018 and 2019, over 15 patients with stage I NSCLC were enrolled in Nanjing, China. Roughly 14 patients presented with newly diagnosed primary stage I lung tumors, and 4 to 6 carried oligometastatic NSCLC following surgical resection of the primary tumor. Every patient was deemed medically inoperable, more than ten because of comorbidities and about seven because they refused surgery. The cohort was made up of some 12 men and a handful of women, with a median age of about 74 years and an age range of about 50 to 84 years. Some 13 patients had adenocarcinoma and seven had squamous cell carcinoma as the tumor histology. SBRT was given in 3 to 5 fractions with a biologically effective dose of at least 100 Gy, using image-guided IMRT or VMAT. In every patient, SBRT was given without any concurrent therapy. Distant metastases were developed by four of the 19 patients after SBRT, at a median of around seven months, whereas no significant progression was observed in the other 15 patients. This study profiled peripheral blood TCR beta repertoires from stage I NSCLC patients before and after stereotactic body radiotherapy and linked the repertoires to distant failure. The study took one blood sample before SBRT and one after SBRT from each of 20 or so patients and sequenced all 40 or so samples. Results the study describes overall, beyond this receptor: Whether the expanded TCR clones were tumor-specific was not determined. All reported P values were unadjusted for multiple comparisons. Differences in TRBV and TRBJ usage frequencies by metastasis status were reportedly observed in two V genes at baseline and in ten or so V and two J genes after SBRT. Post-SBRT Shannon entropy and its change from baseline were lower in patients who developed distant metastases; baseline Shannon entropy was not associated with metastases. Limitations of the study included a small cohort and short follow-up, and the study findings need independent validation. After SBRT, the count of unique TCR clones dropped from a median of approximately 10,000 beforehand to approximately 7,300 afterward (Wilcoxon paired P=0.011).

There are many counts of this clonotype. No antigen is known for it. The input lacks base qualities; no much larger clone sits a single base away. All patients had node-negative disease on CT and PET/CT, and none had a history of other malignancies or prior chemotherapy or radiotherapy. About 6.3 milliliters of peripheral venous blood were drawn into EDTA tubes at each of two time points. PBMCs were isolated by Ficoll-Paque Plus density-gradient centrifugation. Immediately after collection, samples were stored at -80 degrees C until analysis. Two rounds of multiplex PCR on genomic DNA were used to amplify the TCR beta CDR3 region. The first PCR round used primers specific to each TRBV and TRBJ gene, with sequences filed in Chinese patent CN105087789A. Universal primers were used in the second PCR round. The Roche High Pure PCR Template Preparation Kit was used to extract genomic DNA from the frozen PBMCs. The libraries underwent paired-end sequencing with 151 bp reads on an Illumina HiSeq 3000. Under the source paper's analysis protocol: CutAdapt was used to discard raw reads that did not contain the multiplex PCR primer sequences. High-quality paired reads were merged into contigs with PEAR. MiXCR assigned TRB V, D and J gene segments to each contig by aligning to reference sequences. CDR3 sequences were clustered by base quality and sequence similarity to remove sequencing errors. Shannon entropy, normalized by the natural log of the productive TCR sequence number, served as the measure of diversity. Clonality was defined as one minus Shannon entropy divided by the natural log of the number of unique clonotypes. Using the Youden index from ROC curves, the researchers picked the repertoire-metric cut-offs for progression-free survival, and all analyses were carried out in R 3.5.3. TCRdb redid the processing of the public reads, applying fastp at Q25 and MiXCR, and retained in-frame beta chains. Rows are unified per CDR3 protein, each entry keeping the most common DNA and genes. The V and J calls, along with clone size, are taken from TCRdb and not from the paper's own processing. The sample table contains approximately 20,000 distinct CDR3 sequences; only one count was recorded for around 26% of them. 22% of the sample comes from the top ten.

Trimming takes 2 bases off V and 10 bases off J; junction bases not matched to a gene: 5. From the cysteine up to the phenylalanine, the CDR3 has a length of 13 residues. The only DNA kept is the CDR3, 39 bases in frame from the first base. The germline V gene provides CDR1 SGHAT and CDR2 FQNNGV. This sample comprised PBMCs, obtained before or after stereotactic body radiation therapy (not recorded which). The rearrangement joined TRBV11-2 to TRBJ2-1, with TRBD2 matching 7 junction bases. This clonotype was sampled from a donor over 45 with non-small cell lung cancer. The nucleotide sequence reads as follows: TGTGCCAGCAGCTTACTGGTCGGGAGGGAGCAGTTCTTC. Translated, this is CASSLLVGREQFF.